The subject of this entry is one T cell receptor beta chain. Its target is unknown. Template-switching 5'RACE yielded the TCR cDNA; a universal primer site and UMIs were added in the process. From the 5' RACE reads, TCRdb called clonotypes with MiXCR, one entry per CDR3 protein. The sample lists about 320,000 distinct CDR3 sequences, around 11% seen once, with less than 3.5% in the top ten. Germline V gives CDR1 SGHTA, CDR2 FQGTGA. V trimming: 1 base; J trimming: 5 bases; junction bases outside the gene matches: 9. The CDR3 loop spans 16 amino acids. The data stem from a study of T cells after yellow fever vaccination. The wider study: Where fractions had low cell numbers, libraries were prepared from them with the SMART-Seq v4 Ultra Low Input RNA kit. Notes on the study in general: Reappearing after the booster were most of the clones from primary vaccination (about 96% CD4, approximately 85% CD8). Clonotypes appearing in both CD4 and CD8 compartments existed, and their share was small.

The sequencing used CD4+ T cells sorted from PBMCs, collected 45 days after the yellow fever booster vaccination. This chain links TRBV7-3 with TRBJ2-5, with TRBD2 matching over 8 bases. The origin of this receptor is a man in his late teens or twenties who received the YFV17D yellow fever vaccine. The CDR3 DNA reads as TGTGCCAGCAGCTTAATGGGAGGGACTAGTCTTGAGACCCAGTACTTC. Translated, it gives CASSLMGGTSLETQYF.